The clone carrying this T cell receptor beta chain was detected once. Looked up from germline, CDR1 is LNHDA and CDR2 is SQIVND (reference sequence). The CDR3 loop spans 16 amino acids. The junction had 17 bases not matched to a gene; V was cut back by 8 bases and J by 5 bases. These data belong to a study of cytomegalovirus exposure and HLA in healthy donors. The primer mix had 60 Vbeta and 13 Jbeta primers. The protocol was immunoSEQ multiplex PCR, while the TCRdb copy is restricted to in-frame clones and leaves out a portion. The table records 200,000 or so clones, about 83% of them present only once.

Source material: PBMCs. The receptor was derived from a human donor in good health. The chain joins TRBV19 to TRBJ2-5; 7 positions agree with TRBD1. The CDR3 is CASVGAGKTGFETQYF. The CDR3 nucleotides read TGTGCCAGTGTAGGAGCAGGGAAGACAGGGTTTGAGACCCAGTACTTC.